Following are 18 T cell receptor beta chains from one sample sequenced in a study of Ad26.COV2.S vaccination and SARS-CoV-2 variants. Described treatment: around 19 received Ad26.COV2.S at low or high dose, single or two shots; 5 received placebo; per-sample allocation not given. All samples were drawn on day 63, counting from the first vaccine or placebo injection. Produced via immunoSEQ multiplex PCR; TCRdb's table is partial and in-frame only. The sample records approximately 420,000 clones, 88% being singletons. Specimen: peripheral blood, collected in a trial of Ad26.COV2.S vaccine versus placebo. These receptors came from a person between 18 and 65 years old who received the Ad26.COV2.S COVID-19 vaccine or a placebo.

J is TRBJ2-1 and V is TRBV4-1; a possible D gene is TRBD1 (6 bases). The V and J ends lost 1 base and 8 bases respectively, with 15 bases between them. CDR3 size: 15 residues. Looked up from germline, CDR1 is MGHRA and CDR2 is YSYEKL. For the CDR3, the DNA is TGCGCCAGCAGCCAAGGGGGTAGGGCAGGGGATGAGCAGTTCTTC. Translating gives CASSQGGRAGDEQFF.

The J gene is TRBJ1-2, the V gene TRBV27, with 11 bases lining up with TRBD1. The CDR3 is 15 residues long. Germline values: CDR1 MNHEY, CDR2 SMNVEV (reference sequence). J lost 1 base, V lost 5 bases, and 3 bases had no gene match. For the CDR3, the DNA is TGTGCCAGCAGTCGGGACAGGGGGAGTAACTATGGCTACACCTTC. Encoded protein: CASSRDRGSNYGYTF.

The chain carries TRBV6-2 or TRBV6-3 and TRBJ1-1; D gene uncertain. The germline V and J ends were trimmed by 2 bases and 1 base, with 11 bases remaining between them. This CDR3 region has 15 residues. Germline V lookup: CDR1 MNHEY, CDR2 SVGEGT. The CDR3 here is CASSYAPRENTEAFF. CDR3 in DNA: TGTGCCAGCAGTTACGCCCCTCGGGAGAACACTGAAGCTTTCTTT.

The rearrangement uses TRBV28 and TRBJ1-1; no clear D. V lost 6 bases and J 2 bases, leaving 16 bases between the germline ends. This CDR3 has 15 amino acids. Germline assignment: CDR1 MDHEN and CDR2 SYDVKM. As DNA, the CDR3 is TGTGCCAGCAGCCCCCTAAAGGAGATAAACACTGAAGCTTTCTTT. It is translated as CASSPLKEINTEAFF.

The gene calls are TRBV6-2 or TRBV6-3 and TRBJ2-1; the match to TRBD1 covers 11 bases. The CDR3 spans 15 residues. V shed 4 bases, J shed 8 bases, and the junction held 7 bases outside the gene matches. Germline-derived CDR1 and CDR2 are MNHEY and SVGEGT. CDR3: CASSFPGQGVYEQFF. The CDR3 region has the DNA TGTGCCAGCAGTTTCCCGGGACAGGGGGTCTATGAGCAGTTCTTC.

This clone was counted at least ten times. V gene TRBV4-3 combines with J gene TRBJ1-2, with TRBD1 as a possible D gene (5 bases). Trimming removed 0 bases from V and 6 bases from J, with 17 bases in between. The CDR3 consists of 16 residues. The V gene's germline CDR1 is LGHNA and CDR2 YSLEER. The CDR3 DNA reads TGCGCCAGCAGCCAAGATTTGGGGGGAAGAAGAGATGGCTACACCTTC. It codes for CASSQDLGGRRDGYTF.

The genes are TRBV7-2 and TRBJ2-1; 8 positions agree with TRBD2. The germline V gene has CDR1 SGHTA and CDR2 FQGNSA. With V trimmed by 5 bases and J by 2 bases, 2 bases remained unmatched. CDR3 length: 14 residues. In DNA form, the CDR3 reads TGTGCCAGCAGCCCGGGACTAGCCTACAATGAGCAGTTCTTC. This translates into CASSPGLAYNEQFF.

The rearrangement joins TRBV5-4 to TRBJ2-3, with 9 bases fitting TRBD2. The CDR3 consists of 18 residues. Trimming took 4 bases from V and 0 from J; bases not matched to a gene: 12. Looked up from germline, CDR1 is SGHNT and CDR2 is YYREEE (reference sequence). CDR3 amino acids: CASSLLRWRGGSTDTQYF. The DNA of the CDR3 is TGTGCCAGCAGCCTTTTGCGCTGGCGGGGGGGTAGCACAGATACGCAGTATTTT.

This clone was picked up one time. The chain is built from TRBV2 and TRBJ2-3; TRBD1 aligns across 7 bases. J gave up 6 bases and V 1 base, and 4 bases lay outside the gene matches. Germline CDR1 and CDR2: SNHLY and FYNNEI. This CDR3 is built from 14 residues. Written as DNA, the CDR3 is TGTGCCAGCAGTGAAGGGACAGGTCATGATACGCAGTATTTT. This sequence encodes CASSEGTGHDTQYF.

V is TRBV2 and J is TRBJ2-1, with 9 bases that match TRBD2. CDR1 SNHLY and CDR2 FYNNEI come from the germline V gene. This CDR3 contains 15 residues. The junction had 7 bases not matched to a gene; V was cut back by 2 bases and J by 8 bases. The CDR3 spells CASSERAGGIDEQFF. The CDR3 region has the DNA TGTGCCAGCAGTGAAAGAGCGGGGGGTATTGATGAGCAGTTCTTC.

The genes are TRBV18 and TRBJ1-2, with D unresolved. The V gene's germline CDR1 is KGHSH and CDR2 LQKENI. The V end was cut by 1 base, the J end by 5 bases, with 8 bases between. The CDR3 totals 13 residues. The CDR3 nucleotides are TGTGCCAGCTCACCACAGGAAGGGTATGGCTACACCTTC. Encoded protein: CASSPQEGYGYTF.

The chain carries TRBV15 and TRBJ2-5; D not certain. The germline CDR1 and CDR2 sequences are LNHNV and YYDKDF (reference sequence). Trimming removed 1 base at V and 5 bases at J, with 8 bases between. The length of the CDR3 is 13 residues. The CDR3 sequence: CATSRGVVETQYF. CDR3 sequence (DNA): TGTGCCACCAGCAGAGGGGTTGTGGAGACCCAGTACTTC.

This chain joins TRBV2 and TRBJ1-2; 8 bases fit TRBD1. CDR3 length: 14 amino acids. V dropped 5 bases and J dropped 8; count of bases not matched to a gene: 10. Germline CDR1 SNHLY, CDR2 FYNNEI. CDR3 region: CASSLQDRAGGYTF. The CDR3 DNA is TGTGCCAGCAGTCTACAGGACAGGGCCGGGGGCTACACCTTC.

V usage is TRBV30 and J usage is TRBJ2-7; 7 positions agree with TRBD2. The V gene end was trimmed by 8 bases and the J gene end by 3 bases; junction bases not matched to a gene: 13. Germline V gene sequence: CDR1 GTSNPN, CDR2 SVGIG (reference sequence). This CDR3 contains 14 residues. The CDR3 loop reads CAREVKGPNYEQYF. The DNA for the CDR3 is TGTGCCCGGGAGGTTAAGGGTCCTAACTACGAGCAGTACTTC.

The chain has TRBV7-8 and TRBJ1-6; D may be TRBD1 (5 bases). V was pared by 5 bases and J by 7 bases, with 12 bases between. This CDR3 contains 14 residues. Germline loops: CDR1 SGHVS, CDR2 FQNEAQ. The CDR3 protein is CASSRDLYNSPLHF. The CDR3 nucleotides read TGTGCCAGCAGCCGGGACCTATACAATTCACCCCTCCACTTT.

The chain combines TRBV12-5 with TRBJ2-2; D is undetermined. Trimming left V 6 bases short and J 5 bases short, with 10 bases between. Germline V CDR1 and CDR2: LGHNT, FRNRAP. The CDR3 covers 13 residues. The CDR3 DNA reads TGTGCTAGTGGCCGGGTGGGTACCGGGGAGCTGTTTTTT. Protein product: CASGRVGTGELFF.

The DNA of the CDR3 is TGTGCCAGCAGTTACTCGGGGGAGGGTGAAGCTTTCTTT. This encodes CASSYSGEGEAFF. The chain has TRBV6-2 or TRBV6-3 and TRBJ1-1; tentatively, D is TRBD1 (5 bases). The ends were cut back, 0 bases at V and 7 bases at J, with 9 bases in the middle. This CDR3 contains 13 residues. Germline V CDR1 and CDR2: MNHEY, SVGEGT.

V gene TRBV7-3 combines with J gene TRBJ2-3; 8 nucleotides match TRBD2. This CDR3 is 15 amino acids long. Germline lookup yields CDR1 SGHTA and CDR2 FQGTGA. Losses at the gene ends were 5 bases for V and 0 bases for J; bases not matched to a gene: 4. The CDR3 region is CASSPGRGSTDTQYF. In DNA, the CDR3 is TGTGCCAGCAGCCCCGGGAGGGGTAGCACAGATACGCAGTATTTT.